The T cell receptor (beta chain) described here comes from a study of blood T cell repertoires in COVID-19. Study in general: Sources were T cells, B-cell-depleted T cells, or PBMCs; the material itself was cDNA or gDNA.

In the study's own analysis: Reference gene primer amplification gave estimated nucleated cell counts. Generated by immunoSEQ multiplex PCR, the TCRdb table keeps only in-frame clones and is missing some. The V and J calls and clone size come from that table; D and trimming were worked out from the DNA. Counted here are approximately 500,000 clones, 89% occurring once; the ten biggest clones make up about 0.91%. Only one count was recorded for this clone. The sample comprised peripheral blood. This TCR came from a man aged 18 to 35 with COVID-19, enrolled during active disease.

CDR3 DNA sequence: TGTGCCAGCAGCTCCAGGGACAGGTCATACGAGCAGTACTTC. It codes for CASSSRDRSYEQYF. The chain has TRBV5-4 and TRBJ2-7; 8 nucleotides agree with TRBD1. Germline V CDR1 and CDR2: SGHNT, YYREEE (reference sequence). This CDR3 has 14 amino acids. Trimming took 3 bases from V and 4 from J; bases not matched to a gene: 6.